Listed below are T cell receptor beta chains from one sample, sequenced in a study of cytomegalovirus exposure and HLA in healthy donors. Using immunoSEQ multiplex PCR, the repertoire was profiled, and TCRdb retains in-frame clones only, with some absent. The table has 80,000 or so clones, approximately 62% seen once. Source material: PBMCs. The receptors come from a male donor in good health and CMV-seropositive. The CDR3 runs from the conserved cysteine through the conserved F or W. Fields, in order: D gene, V gene, J gene, clone size, CDR3 protein, CDR3 DNA. D genes are given only for firm matches. Clone size is given for some rows only: seen once, a few or many times, or a class if the clone is expanded.

D: TRBD1; V: TRBV5-4; J: TRBJ1-3; size: few; CDR3: CASSSPTGKGNTIYF; DNA: TGTGCCAGCAGCTCCCCGACAGGGAAAGGAAACACCATATATTTT
D: -; V: TRBV7-9; J: TRBJ1-1; size: -; CDR3: CASSYRGRAEAFF; DNA: TGTGCCAGCAGCTATCGGGGAAGGGCTGAAGCTTTCTTT
D: TRBD1; V: TRBV6-5; J: TRBJ1-1; size: -; CDR3: CASRRGQGSFTEAFF; DNA: TGTGCCAGCAGGCGGGGACAGGGAAGTTTCACTGAAGCTTTCTTT
D: -; V: TRBV4-1; J: TRBJ2-2; size: -; CDR3: CASSQDGGGPGAGELFF; DNA: TGCGCCAGCAGCCAAGATGGGGGGGGGCCTGGGGCCGGGGAGCTGTTTTTT
D: -; V: TRBV5-3; J: TRBJ1-1; size: few; CDR3: CARSLLREEAFF; DNA: TGTGCCAGAAGCTTACTACGGGAAGAAGCTTTCTTT
D: TRBD1; V: TRBV28; J: TRBJ1-3; size: few; CDR3: CASISPGQGNTIYF; DNA: TGTGCCAGCATCTCTCCGGGACAGGGAAACACCATATATTTT
D: -; V: TRBV19; J: TRBJ1-2; size: -; CDR3: CASSATGKVYGYTF; DNA: TGTGCCAGTAGTGCTACAGGAAAAGTTTATGGCTACACCTTC
D: TRBD2; V: TRBV9; J: TRBJ2-3; size: -; CDR3: CASSPRTSGGTDTQYF; DNA: TGTGCCAGCAGCCCTCGGACTAGCGGGGGCACAGATACGCAGTATTTT
D: TRBD2; V: TRBV27; J: TRBJ2-1; size: few; CDR3: CASSSIASGRVNEQFF; DNA: TGTGCCAGCAGTTCCATTGCTAGCGGGAGAGTCAATGAGCAGTTCTTC
D: TRBD1; V: TRBV7-9; J: TRBJ2-3; size: few; CDR3: CASSPDRGSDTQYF; DNA: TGTGCCAGCAGCCCAGACAGGGGCTCAGATACGCAGTATTTT
D: -; V: TRBV6-6; J: TRBJ1-5; size: -; CDR3: CASTSFGTISNQPQHF; DNA: TGTGCCAGCACCAGTTTCGGGACAATAAGCAATCAGCCCCAGCATTTT
D: -; V: TRBV6-5; J: TRBJ1-5; size: few; CDR3: CASSYSQAYQPQHF; DNA: TGTGCCAGCAGTTACTCGCAGGCCTATCAGCCCCAGCATTTT
D: TRBD1; V: TRBV28; J: TRBJ2-5; size: -; CDR3: CASSLTGGAEETQYF; DNA: TGTGCCAGCAGTCTGACAGGGGGCGCGGAGGAGACCCAGTACTTC
D: -; V: TRBV6-4; J: TRBJ2-5; size: -; CDR3: CASSGQRGETQYF; DNA: TGTGCCAGCAGTGGGCAGAGGGGGGAGACCCAGTACTTC
D: -; V: TRBV29-1; J: TRBJ1-2; size: -; CDR3: CSVEEQGMHGYPF; DNA: TGCAGCGTTGAAGAGCAGGGGATGCATGGCTACCCCTTC
D: TRBD1; V: TRBV27; J: TRBJ1-1; size: few; CDR3: CASSRGQGAAAFF; DNA: TGTGCCAGCAGCCGGGGACAGGGAGCGGCCGCTTTCTTT
D: -; V: TRBV29-1; J: TRBJ1-1; size: -; CDR3: CSVDLSGAAFF; DNA: TGCAGCGTTGACCTTTCAGGGGCGGCTTTCTTT
D: -; V: TRBV29-1; J: TRBJ2-7; size: -; CDR3: CSVLQGGNSYEQYF; DNA: TGCAGCGTGCTACAGGGGGGGAACTCCTACGAGCAGTACTTC
D: -; V: TRBV5-4; J: TRBJ2-1; size: -; CDR3: CASSQELAIDNEQFF; DNA: TGTGCCAGCAGCCAGGAGCTAGCGATCGACAATGAGCAGTTCTTC
D: TRBD1; V: TRBV7-6; J: TRBJ1-2; size: -; CDR3: CASSLTDRDGYTF; DNA: TGTGCCAGCAGCTTAACGGACAGGGATGGCTACACCTTC
D: TRBD1; V: TRBV28; J: TRBJ2-4; size: -; CDR3: CASSLFPRRQGLAKNIQYF; DNA: TGTGCCAGCAGTTTATTCCCACGACGACAGGGGCTAGCCAAAAACATTCAGTACTTC
D: TRBD1; V: TRBV30; J: TRBJ1-1; size: once; CDR3: CAWKQGAEAFF; DNA: TGTGCCTGGAAACAGGGGGCTGAAGCTTTCTTT
D: TRBD2; V: TRBV29-1; J: TRBJ2-1; size: -; CDR3: CSVATSGSNEQFF; DNA: TGCAGCGTTGCGACTAGCGGGAGCAATGAGCAGTTCTTC
D: TRBD2; V: TRBV28; J: TRBJ2-7; size: -; CDR3: CASSPPGTSSYEQYF; DNA: TGTGCCAGCAGTCCTCCCGGGACTAGCAGCTACGAGCAGTACTTC
D: -; V: TRBV30; J: TRBJ1-1; size: -; CDR3: CAWSWGETMNTEAFF; DNA: TGTGCCTGGAGTTGGGGGGAAACTATGAACACTGAAGCTTTCTTT
D: TRBD2; V: TRBV7-3; J: TRBJ2-5; size: -; CDR3: CASSLNQREGQTQYF; DNA: TGTGCCAGCAGCCTCAATCAGCGGGAGGGGCAGACCCAGTACTTC
D: -; V: TRBV30; J: TRBJ2-3; size: -; CDR3: CAWSDQGPDTQYF; DNA: TGTGCCTGGAGTGACCAGGGTCCAGATACGCAGTATTTT
D: TRBD1; V: TRBV10-3; J: TRBJ2-7; size: -; CDR3: CAISEPGQGTYEQYF; DNA: TGTGCCATCAGTGAACCGGGACAGGGTACCTACGAGCAGTACTTC
D: -; V: TRBV7-3; J: TRBJ2-3; size: -; CDR3: CASSLIGASGTDTQYF; DNA: TGTGCCAGCAGCTTAATTGGGGCTAGCGGCACAGATACGCAGTATTTT
D: -; V: TRBV7-9; J: TRBJ1-1; size: -; CDR3: CASSFTGNTEAFF; DNA: TGTGCCAGCAGCTTTACAGGGAACACTGAAGCTTTCTTT
D: TRBD1; V: TRBV19; J: TRBJ1-5; size: -; CDR3: CASSIASRGALSNQPQHF; DNA: TGTGCCAGTAGTATAGCCTCCAGGGGGGCCCTAAGCAATCAGCCCCAGCATTTT
D: -; V: TRBV2; J: TRBJ2-7; size: -; CDR3: CASSGQPVLLVQYF; DNA: TGTGCCAGCAGTGGACAGCCAGTACTCCTTGTGCAGTACTTC
D: TRBD2; V: TRBV6-5; J: TRBJ2-7; size: few; CDR3: CASSYSASGAYEQYF; DNA: TGTGCCAGCAGTTACTCGGCTAGCGGGGCCTACGAGCAGTACTTC
D: TRBD1; V: TRBV19; J: TRBJ1-5; size: -; CDR3: CASILTGQGGNQPQHF; DNA: TGTGCCAGTATTCTCACCGGACAGGGCGGCAATCAGCCCCAGCATTTT
D: -; V: TRBV27; J: TRBJ1-1; size: -; CDR3: CASSLVPYTEAFF; DNA: TGCGCCAGCAGTTTAGTCCCCTACACTGAAGCTTTCTTT
D: TRBD1; V: TRBV6-5; J: TRBJ1-6; size: -; CDR3: CASSFPGQQNCALHF; DNA: TGTGCCAGCAGCTTCCCGGGACAGCAGAATTGTGCCCTCCACTTT
D: -; V: TRBV19; J: TRBJ2-5; size: -; CDR3: CASSIDLLETQYF; DNA: TGTGCCAGTAGTATAGATCTGTTGGAGACCCAGTACTTC
D: -; V: TRBV7-3; J: TRBJ2-5; size: -; CDR3: CASSFGSRETQYF; DNA: TGTGCCAGCAGCTTCGGTTCCCGGGAGACCCAGTACTTC
D: -; V: TRBV28; J: TRBJ1-5; size: -; CDR3: CASSPVGDSDQPQHF; DNA: TGTGCCAGCAGCCCTGTGGGGGACTCTGATCAGCCCCAGCATTTT
D: TRBD1; V: TRBV5-1; J: TRBJ1-1; size: -; CDR3: CASDPGQSPELGNTEAFF; DNA: TGCGCCAGCGATCCGGGACAGTCTCCGGAATTAGGGAACACTGAAGCTTTCTTT
D: TRBD1; V: TRBV11-2; J: TRBJ1-3; size: -; CDR3: CASSHYRGSGNTIYF; DNA: TGTGCCAGCAGCCACTACAGGGGATCTGGAAACACCATATATTTT
D: -; V: TRBV5-6; J: TRBJ1-5; size: few; CDR3: CASSFKVGEPQHF; DNA: TGTGCCAGCAGCTTCAAAGTCGGTGAGCCCCAGCATTTT
D: TRBD1; V: TRBV5-1; J: TRBJ1-1; size: -; CDR3: CASTGQEGTEAFF; DNA: TGCGCCAGCACCGGACAGGAGGGAACTGAAGCTTTCTTT
D: TRBD2; V: TRBV7-3; J: TRBJ2-2; size: -; CDR3: CASSLGRVENTGELFF; DNA: TGTGCCAGCAGCTTAGGGAGGGTGGAGAACACCGGGGAGCTGTTTTTT
D: -; V: TRBV7-9; J: TRBJ1-1; size: -; CDR3: CSSSFGGSEAFF; DNA: TGTTCCAGCAGCTTCGGCGGATCTGAAGCTTTCTTT
D: TRBD1; V: TRBV7-9; J: TRBJ1-2; size: -; CDR3: CASSPRTGTGSYGYTF; DNA: TGTGCCAGCAGTCCCCGAACCGGGACAGGGTCCTATGGCTACACCTTC
D: TRBD2; V: TRBV19; J: TRBJ2-7; size: few; CDR3: CASSTRTRMGEQYF; DNA: TGTGCCAGTAGTACTAGGACTAGGATGGGCGAGCAGTACTTC
D: -; V: TRBV9; J: TRBJ2-3; size: -; CDR3: CASSVGAGASSTDTQYF; DNA: TGTGCCAGCAGCGTAGGGGCGGGGGCTTCTAGCACAGATACGCAGTATTTT
D: -; V: TRBV9; J: TRBJ2-2; size: -; CDR3: CASSPTGGVTGELFF; DNA: TGTGCCAGCAGTCCCACGGGGGGCGTCACCGGGGAGCTGTTTTTT
D: -; V: TRBV6-5; J: TRBJ1-1; size: -; CDR3: CASSSPPSEAFF; DNA: TGTGCCAGCAGTTCCCCCCCATCCGAAGCTTTCTTT
D: -; V: TRBV19; J: TRBJ1-2; size: -; CDR3: CASSIGQSYGYTF; DNA: TGTGCCAGTAGTATAGGACAGTCCTATGGCTACACCTTC
D: TRBD1; V: TRBV27; J: TRBJ2-7; size: -; CDR3: CASSLRTGGSGGSYEQYF; DNA: TGTGCCAGCAGTTTACGAACAGGGGGCTCGGGGGGCTCCTACGAGCAGTACTTC